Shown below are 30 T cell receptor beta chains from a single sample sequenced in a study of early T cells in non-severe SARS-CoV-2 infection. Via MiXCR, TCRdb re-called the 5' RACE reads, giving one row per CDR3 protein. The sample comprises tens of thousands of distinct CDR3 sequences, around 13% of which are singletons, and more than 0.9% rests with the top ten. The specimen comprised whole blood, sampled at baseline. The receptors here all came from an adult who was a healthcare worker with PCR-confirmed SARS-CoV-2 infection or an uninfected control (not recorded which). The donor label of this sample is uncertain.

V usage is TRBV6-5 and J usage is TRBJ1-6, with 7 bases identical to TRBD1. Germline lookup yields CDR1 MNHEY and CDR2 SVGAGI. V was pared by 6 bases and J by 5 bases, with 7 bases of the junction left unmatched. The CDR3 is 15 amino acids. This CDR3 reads CASREGTADNSPLHF. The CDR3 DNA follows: TGTGCCAGCAGAGAAGGGACAGCCGATAATTCACCCCTCCACTTT.

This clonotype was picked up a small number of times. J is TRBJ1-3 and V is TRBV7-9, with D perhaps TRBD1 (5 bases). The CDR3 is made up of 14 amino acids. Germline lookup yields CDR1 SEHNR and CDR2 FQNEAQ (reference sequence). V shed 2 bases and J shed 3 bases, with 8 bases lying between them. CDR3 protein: CASSLRTLGNTIYF. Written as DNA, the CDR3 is TGTGCCAGCAGCTTAAGGACACTTGGAAACACCATATATTTT.

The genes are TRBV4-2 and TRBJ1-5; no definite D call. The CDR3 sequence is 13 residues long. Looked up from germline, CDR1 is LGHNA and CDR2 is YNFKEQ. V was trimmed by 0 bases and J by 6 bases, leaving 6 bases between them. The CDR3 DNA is TGTGCCAGCAGCCAAGATTTGGGTCAGCCCCAGCATTTT. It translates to CASSQDLGQPQHF.

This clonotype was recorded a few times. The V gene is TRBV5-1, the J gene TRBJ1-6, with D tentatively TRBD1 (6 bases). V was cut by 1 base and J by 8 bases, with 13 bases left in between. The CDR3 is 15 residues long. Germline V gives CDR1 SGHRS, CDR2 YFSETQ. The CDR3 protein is CASSLPAGGDSPLHF. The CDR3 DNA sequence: TGCGCCAGCAGCTTGCCTGCGGGGGGCGATTCACCCCTCCACTTT.

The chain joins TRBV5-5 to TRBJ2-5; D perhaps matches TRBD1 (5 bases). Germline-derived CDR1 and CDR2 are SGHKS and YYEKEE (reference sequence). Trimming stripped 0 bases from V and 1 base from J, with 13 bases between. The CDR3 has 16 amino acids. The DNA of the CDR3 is TGTGCCAGCAGCTTGGAATTATTTGGGGCCCAAGAGACCCAGTACTTC. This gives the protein CASSLELFGAQETQYF.

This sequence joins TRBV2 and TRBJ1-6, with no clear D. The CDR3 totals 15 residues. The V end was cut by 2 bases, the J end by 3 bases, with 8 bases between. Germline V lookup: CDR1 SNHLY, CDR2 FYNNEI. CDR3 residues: CASSEWGNYNSPLHF. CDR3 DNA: TGTGCCAGCAGTGAATGGGGAAACTATAATTCACCCCTCCACTTT. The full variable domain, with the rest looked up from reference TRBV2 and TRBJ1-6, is EPEVTQTPSHQVTQMGQEVILRCVPISNHLYFYWYRQILGQKVEFLVSFYNNEISEKSEIFDDQFSVERPDGSNFTLKIRSTKLEDSAMYFCASSEWGNYNSPLHFGNGTRLTVT.

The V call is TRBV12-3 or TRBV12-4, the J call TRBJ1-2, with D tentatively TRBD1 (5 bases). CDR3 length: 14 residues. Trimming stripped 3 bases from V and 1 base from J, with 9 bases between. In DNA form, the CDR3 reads TGTGCCAGCAGTTTTGGGACGGATAACTATGGCTACACCTTC. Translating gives CASSFGTDNYGYTF.

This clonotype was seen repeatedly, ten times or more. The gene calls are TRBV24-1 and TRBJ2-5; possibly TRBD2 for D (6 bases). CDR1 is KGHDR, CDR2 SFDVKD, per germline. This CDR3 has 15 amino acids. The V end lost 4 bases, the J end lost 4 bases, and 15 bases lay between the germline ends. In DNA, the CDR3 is TGTGCCACCAGTGACCCAGGGAGGCATGGAGAGACCCAGTACTTC. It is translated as CATSDPGRHGETQYF.

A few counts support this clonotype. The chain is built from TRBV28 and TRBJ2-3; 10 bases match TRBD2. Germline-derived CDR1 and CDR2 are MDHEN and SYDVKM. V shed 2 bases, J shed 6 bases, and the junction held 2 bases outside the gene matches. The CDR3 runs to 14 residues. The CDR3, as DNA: TGTGCCAGCAGTTTAACTAGCGGGGATGATACGCAGTATTTT. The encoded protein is CASSLTSGDDTQYF.

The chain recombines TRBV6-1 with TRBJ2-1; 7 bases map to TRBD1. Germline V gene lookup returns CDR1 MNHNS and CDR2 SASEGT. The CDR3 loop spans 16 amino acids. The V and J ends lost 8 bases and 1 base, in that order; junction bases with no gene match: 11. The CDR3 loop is CASLFDRAFSYNEQFF. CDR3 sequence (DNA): TGTGCCAGCCTTTTCGACAGGGCGTTTTCCTACAATGAGCAGTTCTTC.

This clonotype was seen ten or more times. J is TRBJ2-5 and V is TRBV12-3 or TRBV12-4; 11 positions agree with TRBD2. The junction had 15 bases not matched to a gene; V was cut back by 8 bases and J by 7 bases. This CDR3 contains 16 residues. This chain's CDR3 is CASQATSGDLWGTQYF. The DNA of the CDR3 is TGTGCCAGCCAGGCGACTAGCGGGGACCTCTGGGGGACCCAGTACTTC.

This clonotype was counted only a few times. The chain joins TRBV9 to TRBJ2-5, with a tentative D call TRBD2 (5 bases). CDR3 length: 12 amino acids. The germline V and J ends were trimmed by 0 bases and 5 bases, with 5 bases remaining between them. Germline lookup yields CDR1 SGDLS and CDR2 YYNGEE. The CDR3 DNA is TGTGCCAGCAGCGTAGCGGGGGAGACCCAGTACTTC. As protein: CASSVAGETQYF.

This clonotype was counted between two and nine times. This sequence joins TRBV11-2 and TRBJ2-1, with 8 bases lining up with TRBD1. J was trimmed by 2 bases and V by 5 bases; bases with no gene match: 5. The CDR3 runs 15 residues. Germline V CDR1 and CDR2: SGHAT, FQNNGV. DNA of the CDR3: TGTGCCAGCAGCCAAGGACAGGGCCCCTACAATGAGCAGTTCTTC. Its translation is CASSQGQGPYNEQFF.

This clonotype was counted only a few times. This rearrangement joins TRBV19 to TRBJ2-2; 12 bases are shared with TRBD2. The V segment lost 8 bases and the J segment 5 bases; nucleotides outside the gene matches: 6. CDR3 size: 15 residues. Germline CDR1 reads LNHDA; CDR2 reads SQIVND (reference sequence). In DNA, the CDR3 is TGTGCCAGTCGTGCTAGCGGGGGGGCAACCGGGGAGCTGTTTTTT. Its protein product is CASRASGGATGELFF.

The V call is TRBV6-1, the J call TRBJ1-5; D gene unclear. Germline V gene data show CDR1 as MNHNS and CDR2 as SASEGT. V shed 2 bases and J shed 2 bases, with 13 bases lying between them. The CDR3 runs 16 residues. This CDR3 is CASSELDGYGNQPQHF. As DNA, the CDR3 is TGTGCCAGCAGTGAACTGGACGGCTATGGCAATCAGCCCCAGCATTTT.

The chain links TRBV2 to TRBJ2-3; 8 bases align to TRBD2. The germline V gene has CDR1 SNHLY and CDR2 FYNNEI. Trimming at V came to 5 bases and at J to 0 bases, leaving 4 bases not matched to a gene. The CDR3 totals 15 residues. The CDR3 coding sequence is TGTGCCAGCAGTTCCGGGAGGGGGAGCACAGATACGCAGTATTTT. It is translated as CASSSGRGSTDTQYF.

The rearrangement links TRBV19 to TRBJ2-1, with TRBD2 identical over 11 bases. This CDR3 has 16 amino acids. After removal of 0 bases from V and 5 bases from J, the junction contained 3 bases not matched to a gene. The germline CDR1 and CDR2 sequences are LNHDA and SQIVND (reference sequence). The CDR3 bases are TGTGCCAGTAGTATAGAGGAACTAGCGGGGGACAATGAGCAGTTCTTC. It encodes CASSIEELAGDNEQFF.

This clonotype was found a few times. The CDR3 bases are TGTGCCAGCAGGGAATCAGGGAGCTATGGCTACACCTTC. Its protein product is CASRESGSYGYTF. This chain uses TRBV5-5 with TRBJ1-2; maybe TRBD1 (5 bases). V lost 5 bases to trimming and J lost 4 bases, with 12 bases between them. The CDR3 sequence is 13 residues long. Germline-derived CDR1 and CDR2 are SGHKS and YYEKEE (reference sequence). The full variable domain, with the rest looked up from reference TRBV5-5 and TRBJ1-2, is DAGVTQSPTHLIKTRGQQVTLRCSPISGHKSVSWYQQVLGQGPQFIFQYYEKEERGRGNFPDRFSARQFPNYSSELNVNALLLGDSALYLCASRESGSYGYTFGSGTRLTVV.

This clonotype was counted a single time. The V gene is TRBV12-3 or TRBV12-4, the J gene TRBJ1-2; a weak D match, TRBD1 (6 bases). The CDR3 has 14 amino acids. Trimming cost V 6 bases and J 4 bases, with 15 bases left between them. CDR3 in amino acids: CASSRSTGPYGYTF. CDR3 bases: TGTGCCAGCAGCCGTTCGACAGGACCCTATGGCTACACCTTC.

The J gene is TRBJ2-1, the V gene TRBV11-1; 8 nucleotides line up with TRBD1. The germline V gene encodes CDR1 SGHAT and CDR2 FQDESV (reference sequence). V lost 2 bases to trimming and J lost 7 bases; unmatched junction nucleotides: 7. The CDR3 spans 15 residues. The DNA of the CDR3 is TGTGCCAGCAGCTTATATGGACAGGGCAATAATGAGCAGTTCTTC. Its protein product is CASSLYGQGNNEQFF.

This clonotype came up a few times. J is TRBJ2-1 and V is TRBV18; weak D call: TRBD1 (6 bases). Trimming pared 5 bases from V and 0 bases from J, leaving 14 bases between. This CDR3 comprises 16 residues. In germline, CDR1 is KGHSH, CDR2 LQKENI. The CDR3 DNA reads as TGTGCCAGCTCAATTCGGGACACAAGCTCCTACAATGAGCAGTTCTTC. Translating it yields CASSIRDTSSYNEQFF.

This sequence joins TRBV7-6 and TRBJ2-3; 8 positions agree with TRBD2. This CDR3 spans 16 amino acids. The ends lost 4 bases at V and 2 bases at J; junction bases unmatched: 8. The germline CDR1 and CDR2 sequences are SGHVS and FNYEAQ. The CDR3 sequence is CASSSMSGLATDTQYF. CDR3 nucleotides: TGTGCCAGCAGCTCCATGTCCGGACTAGCCACAGATACGCAGTATTTT.

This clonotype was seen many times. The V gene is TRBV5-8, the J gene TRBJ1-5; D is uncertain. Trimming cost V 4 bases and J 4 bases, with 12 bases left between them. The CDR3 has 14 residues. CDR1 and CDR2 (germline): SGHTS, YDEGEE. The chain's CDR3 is CASSPGLGNQPQHF. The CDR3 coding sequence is TGTGCCAGCAGCCCCGGACTGGGAAATCAGCCCCAGCATTTT.

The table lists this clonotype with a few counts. The CDR3 region is CASSGSGVGDTQYF. Written as DNA, the CDR3 is TGTGCCAGCAGTGGTAGCGGGGTAGGAGATACGCAGTATTTT. The V call is TRBV2, the J call TRBJ2-3, with 8 bases that match TRBD2. Trimming cost V 4 bases and J 5 bases; bases outside gene matches: 5. Germline-derived CDR1 and CDR2 are SNHLY and FYNNEI. This CDR3 contains 14 residues. Complete variable domain (other parts from reference TRBV2 and TRBJ2-3): EPEVTQTPSHQVTQMGQEVILRCVPISNHLYFYWYRQILGQKVEFLVSFYNNEISEKSEIFDDQFSVERPDGSNFTLKIRSTKLEDSAMYFCASSGSGVGDTQYFGPGTRLTVL.

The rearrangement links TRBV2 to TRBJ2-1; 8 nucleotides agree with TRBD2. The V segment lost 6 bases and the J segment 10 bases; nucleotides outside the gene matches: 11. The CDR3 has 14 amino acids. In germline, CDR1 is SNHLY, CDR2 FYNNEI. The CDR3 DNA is TGTGCCAGCAGGGTTGGTAGCGGGACCCCGGAGCAGTTCTTC. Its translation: CASRVGSGTPEQFF.

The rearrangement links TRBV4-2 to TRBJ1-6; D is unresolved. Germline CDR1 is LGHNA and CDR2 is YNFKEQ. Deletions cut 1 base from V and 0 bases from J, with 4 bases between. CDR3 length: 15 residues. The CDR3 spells CASSQASSYNSPLHF. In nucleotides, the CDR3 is TGTGCCAGCAGCCAAGCGAGCTCCTATAATTCACCCCTCCACTTT.

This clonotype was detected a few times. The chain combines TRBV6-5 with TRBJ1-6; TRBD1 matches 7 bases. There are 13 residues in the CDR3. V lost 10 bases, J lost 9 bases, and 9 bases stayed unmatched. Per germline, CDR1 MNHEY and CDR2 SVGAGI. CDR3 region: CATRGGGSSPLHF. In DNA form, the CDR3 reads TGTGCCACGAGGGGAGGGGGCAGTTCACCCCTCCACTTT.

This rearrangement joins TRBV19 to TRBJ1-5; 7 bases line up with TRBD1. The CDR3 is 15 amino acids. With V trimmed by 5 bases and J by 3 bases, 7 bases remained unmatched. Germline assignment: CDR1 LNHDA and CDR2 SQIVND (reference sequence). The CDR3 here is CASSPTGSFNQPQHF. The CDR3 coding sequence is TGTGCCAGTAGTCCGACAGGGTCCTTCAATCAGCCCCAGCATTTT.

CDR3 residues: CASSPGQGHYNEQFF. The CDR3 DNA reads as TGTGCCAGCAGTCCGGGACAGGGTCACTACAATGAGCAGTTCTTC. The chain employs TRBV12-3 or TRBV12-4 and TRBJ2-1, with 9 bases fitting TRBD1. V lost 5 bases and J lost 3; bases outside the gene matches: 5. The CDR3 is 15 amino acids.

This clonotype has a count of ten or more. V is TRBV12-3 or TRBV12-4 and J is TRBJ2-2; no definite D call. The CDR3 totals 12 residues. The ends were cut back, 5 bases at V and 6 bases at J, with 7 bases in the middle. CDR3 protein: CASSPPAGELFF. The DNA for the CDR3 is TGTGCCAGCAGTCCACCCGCCGGGGAGCTGTTTTTT.